This T cell receptor beta chain derives from a study of OX40 agonist ivuxolimab in advanced cancers. Germline V gives CDR1 MDHEN, CDR2 SYDVKM. This CDR3 has 11 residues. Libraries were prepared by immunoSEQ multiplex PCR; TCRdb keeps only in-frame clonotypes and omits some of them. The sample has about 130,000 clones, less than 95% seen once. The TCR originated in an adult with an advanced solid tumor such as melanoma, head and neck, liver or kidney cancer. The sequenced sample was CD4+ or CD8+ T cells sorted from blood, obtained in a trial of the OX40 agonist ivuxolimab. The rearrangement links TRBV28 to TRBJ2-5; D is uncertain. With the DNA end fitting TRBJ2-7 better, the J assignment may be wrong. This CDR3 is CASTQIGEQYF. The CDR3 DNA sequence: TGTGCCAGCACCCAGATCGGCGAGCAGTACTTC.